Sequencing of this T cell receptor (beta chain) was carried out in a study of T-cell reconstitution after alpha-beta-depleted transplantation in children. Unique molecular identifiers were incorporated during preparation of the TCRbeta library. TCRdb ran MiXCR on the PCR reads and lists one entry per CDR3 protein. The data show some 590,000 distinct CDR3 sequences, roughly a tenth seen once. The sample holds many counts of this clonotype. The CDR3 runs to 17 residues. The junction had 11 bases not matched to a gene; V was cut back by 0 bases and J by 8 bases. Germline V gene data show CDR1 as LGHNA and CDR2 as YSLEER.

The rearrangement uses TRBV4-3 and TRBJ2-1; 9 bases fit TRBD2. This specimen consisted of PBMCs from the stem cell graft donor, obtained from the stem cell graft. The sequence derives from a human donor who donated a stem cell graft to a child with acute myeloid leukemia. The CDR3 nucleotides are TGCGCCAGCAGCCAAGATCGAGGCGGGAGGGTGTACGATGAGCAGTTCTTC. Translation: CASSQDRGGRVYDEQFF.